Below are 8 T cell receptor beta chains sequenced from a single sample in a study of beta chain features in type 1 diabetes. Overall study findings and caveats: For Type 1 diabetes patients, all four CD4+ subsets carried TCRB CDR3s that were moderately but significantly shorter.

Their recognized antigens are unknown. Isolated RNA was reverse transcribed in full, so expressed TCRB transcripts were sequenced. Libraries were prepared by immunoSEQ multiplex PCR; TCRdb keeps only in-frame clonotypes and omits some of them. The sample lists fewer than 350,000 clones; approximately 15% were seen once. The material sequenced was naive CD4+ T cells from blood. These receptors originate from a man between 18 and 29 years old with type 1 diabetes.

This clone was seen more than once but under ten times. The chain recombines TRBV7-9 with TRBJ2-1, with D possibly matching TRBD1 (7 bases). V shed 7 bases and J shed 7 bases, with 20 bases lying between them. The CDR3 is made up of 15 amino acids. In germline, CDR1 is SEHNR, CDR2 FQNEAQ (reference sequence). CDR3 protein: CASNLATSGGNEQFF. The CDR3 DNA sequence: TGTGCCAGCAACCTGGCGACTTCAGGGGGGAATGAGCAGTTCTTC.

The DNA of the CDR3 is TGTGCCAGCAGTGACCCAGGGTCGGCCTACAATGAGCAGTTCTTC. Translated: CASSDPGSAYNEQFF. This chain uses TRBV6-4 with TRBJ2-1, with a possible D match to TRBD1 (5 bases). Per germline, CDR1 MRHNA and CDR2 SNTAGT. The germline V and J ends were trimmed by 2 bases and 2 bases, with 10 bases remaining between them. The CDR3 runs 15 residues.

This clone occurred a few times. CDR3 in DNA: TGTGCCAGCCTCGTACGGGCTGGGGCCAACGTCCTGACTTTC. Its translation is CASLVRAGANVLTF. The chain employs TRBV19 and TRBJ2-6, with D uncertain. Germline V gives CDR1 LNHDA, CDR2 SQIVND (reference sequence). V lost 9 bases, J lost 2 bases, and 11 bases lay in between. The CDR3 spans 14 residues.

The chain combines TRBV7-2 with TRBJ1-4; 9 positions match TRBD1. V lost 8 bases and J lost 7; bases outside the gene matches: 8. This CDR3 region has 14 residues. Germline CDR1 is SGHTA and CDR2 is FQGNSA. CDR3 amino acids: CASGEQGAGEKLFF. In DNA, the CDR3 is TGTGCCAGCGGGGAACAGGGGGCCGGTGAAAAACTGTTTTTT.

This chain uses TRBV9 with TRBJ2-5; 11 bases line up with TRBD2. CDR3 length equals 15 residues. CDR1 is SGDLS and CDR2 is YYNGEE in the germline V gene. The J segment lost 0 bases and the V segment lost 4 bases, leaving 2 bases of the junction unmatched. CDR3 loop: CASSLSGRDQETQYF. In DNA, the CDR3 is TGTGCCAGCAGCCTTAGCGGGAGGGACCAAGAGACCCAGTACTTC.

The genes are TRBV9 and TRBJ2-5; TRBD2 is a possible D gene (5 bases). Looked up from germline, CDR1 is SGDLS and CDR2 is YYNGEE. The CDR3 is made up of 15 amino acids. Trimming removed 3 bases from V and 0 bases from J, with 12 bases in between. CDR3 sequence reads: CASSALGGYQETQYF. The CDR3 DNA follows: TGTGCCAGCAGCGCCCTCGGCGGGTACCAAGAGACCCAGTACTTC.

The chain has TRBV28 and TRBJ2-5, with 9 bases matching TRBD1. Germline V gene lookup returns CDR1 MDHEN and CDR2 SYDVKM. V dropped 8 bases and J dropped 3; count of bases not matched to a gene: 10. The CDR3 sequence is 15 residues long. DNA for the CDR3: TGTGCCAGCGGGTCACAGGGGGCGAAAAAAGAGACCCAGTACTTC. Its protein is CASGSQGAKKETQYF.

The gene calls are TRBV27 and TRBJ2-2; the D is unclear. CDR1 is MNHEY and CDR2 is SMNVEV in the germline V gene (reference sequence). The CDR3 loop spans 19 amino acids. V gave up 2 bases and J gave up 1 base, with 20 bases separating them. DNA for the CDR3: TGTGCCAGCAGTTTACAATGGAGATTAGACGTAAGGAACACCGGGGAGCTGTTTTTT. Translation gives CASSLQWRLDVRNTGELFF.